A selection of T cell receptor beta chains follows, all from one sample in a study of T-cell memory formation after mild COVID-19. TCRdb fed the 5' RACE reads into MiXCR, producing one record per CDR3 protein. The sample consists of 130,000 to 150,000 distinct CDR3 sequences, 6% to 7% of them appearing once. Sequences were obtained from PBMCs or a T cell subset sorted from them (not recorded which). All receptors come from an adult woman who had mild COVID-19 (a few samples of this study predate the infection). Cell type and time point are not known. CDR3s include the opening cysteine and the closing phenylalanine or tryptophan. Each record gives: V gene, J gene, clone size, CDR3 protein. Some rows mark clone size as missing; the rest say once, few, many or name a class of expanded clone.

v_gene: TRBV7-9; j_gene: TRBJ1-6; abundance: many; CDR3aa: CASSLAGRMGSPLHF
v_gene: TRBV6-2/TRBV6-3; j_gene: TRBJ1-2; abundance: many; CDR3aa: CASNPGTGLFDYGYTF
v_gene: TRBV5-1; j_gene: TRBJ2-2; abundance: NA; CDR3aa: CASSLAAQNTGELFF
v_gene: TRBV12-3/TRBV12-4; j_gene: TRBJ2-1; abundance: many; CDR3aa: CASSLNSRNEQFF
v_gene: TRBV2; j_gene: TRBJ1-3; abundance: NA; CDR3aa: CASSRQAMTSGNTIYF
v_gene: TRBV7-9; j_gene: TRBJ2-7; abundance: many; CDR3aa: CASSSLASSSYEQYF
v_gene: TRBV5-1; j_gene: TRBJ1-1; abundance: few; CDR3aa: CASSLVRDSERNTEAFF
v_gene: TRBV5-1; j_gene: TRBJ2-1; abundance: NA; CDR3aa: CASSRASGGAGEQFF
v_gene: TRBV6-2/TRBV6-3; j_gene: TRBJ2-5; abundance: NA; CDR3aa: CASEIDRVQETQYF
v_gene: TRBV7-2; j_gene: TRBJ1-4; abundance: many; CDR3aa: CASSLGGNPGEKLFF
v_gene: TRBV7-7; j_gene: TRBJ2-3; abundance: many; CDR3aa: CASSLSGGQGETQYF
v_gene: TRBV7-9; j_gene: TRBJ1-5; abundance: NA; CDR3aa: CASSPSDSLQPQHF
v_gene: TRBV30; j_gene: TRBJ2-7; abundance: NA; CDR3aa: CAWSVPGTGGGEQYF
v_gene: TRBV30; j_gene: TRBJ1-6; abundance: few; CDR3aa: CAWTEGANSPLHF
v_gene: TRBV5-1; j_gene: TRBJ2-1; abundance: many; CDR3aa: CASSLVAGLTYNEQFF
v_gene: TRBV7-2; j_gene: TRBJ2-3; abundance: many; CDR3aa: CASSFRGQLADTQYF
v_gene: TRBV4-2; j_gene: TRBJ2-1; abundance: few; CDR3aa: CASSQDSGGTHNEQFF